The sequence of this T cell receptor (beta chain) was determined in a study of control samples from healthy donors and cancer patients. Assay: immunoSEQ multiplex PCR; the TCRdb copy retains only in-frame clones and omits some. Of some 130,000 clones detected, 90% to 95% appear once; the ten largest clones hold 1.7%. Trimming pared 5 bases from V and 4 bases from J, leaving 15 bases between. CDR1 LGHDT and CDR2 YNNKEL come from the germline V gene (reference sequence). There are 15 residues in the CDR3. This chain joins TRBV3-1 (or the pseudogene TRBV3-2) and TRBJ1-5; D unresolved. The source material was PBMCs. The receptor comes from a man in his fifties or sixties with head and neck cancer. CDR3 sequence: CASSSGLGKNQPQHF. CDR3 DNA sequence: TGTGCCAGCAGCTCTGGGCTAGGGAAGAATCAGCCCCAGCATTTT.